The 11 T cell receptor beta chains in this list originate from one sample, sequenced in a study of blood T cell repertoires in COVID-19. Sequencing was performed with immunoSEQ multiplex PCR; in TCRdb, only in-frame clones are kept and a portion is missing. This table holds 150,000 to 200,000 clones, around 80% found once. The sequenced material came from peripheral blood. The receptors were sampled from an elderly woman with acute or convalescent COVID-19.

V gene TRBV2 combines with J gene TRBJ1-3; no clear D. Trimming pared 4 bases from V and 7 bases from J, leaving 17 bases between. This CDR3 spans 15 amino acids. CDR1 is SNHLY and CDR2 is FYNNEI in the germline V gene. CDR3 coding DNA: TGTGCCAGCAGTGGGCTGGTGGGCAGCACGAACACCATATATTTT. As protein: CASSGLVGSTNTIYF.

The rearrangement links TRBV9 to TRBJ1-4; a weak D match, TRBD1 (5 bases). CDR3 size: 15 residues. CDR1 SGDLS and CDR2 YYNGEE come from the germline V gene. V gave up 0 bases and J gave up 8 bases, with 14 bases separating them. CDR3 sequence reads: CASSVGEGAGEKLFF. The CDR3 nucleotides are TGTGCCAGCAGCGTAGGGGAAGGGGCTGGGGAAAAACTGTTTTTT.

This clone occurred a few times. V usage is TRBV28 and J usage is TRBJ2-7; 9 positions agree with TRBD1. The CDR3 is made up of 15 amino acids. In germline, CDR1 is MDHEN, CDR2 SYDVKM. The J segment lost 2 bases and the V segment lost 6 bases, leaving 8 bases of the junction unmatched. In nucleotides, the CDR3 is TGTGCCAGCAGCAACTACAGGGGGCGCGCCTACGAGCAGTACTTC. As protein: CASSNYRGRAYEQYF. Based on the CDR3 plus reference TRBV28 and TRBJ2-7, the full variable domain is DVKVTQSSRYLVKRTGEKVFLECVQDMDHENMFWYRQDPGLGLRLIYFSYDVKMKEKGDIPEGYSVSREKKERFSLILESASTNQTSMYLCASSNYRGRAYEQYFGPGTRLTVT.

This chain links TRBV4-1 with TRBJ2-7; D is unresolved. CDR1 and CDR2 (germline): MGHRA, YSYEKL. CDR3 length: 16 residues. The ends were cut back, 1 base at V and 3 bases at J, with 16 bases in the middle. The CDR3 DNA sequence: TGCGCCAGCAGCCAAGCCGGAGCTAGGTTCTTCTACGAGCAGTACTTC. Its protein is CASSQAGARFFYEQYF.

The rearrangement links TRBV5-4 to TRBJ2-1; 12 nucleotides line up with TRBD1. V lost 7 bases and J lost 7; bases outside the gene matches: 12. Germline V gene data show CDR1 as SGHNT and CDR2 as YYREEE (reference sequence). The CDR3 runs to 16 residues. This CDR3 is CASSTGGTGGGNEQFF. The CDR3 bases are TGTGCCAGCTCTACGGGAGGGACAGGGGGCGGGAATGAGCAGTTCTTC. Based on the CDR3 plus reference TRBV5-4 and TRBJ2-1, the full variable domain is ETGVTQSPTHLIKTRGQQVTLRCSSQSGHNTVSWYQQALGQGPQFIFQYYREEENGRGNFPPRFSGLQFPNYSSELNVNALELDDSALYLCASSTGGTGGGNEQFFGPGTRLTVL.

The V and J genes are TRBV5-4 and TRBJ2-3; 11 bases agree with TRBD2. Per the germline V gene, CDR1 is SGHNT and CDR2 is YYREEE (reference sequence). CDR3 length: 16 residues. V was clipped by 5 bases and J by 2 bases; unmatched bases: 7. The CDR3 DNA is TGTGCCAGCAGTTTCCTAGCGGGGGGCTCCACAGATACGCAGTATTTT. Translating it yields CASSFLAGGSTDTQYF.

The V call is TRBV28, the J call TRBJ2-7; D ambiguous. The CDR3 is 13 residues long. The germline V and J ends were trimmed by 6 bases and 2 bases, with 11 bases remaining between them. Germline CDR1 and CDR2: MDHEN and SYDVKM. In DNA, the CDR3 is TGTGCCAGCAGCCTCAACGGTCCCTACGAGCAGTACTTC. Translation: CASSLNGPYEQYF.

The rearrangement uses TRBV5-4 and TRBJ2-1; 7 nucleotides align to TRBD2. There are 16 residues in the CDR3. Germline-derived CDR1 and CDR2 are SGHNT and YYREEE (reference sequence). With V trimmed by 0 bases and J by 3 bases, 6 bases remained unmatched. The CDR3 sequence is CASSLGGLADYNEQFF. In DNA, the CDR3 is TGTGCCAGCAGCTTGGGTGGGCTAGCGGACTACAATGAGCAGTTCTTC.

The J gene is TRBJ2-5, the V gene TRBV9; a weak D match, TRBD2 (7 bases). The CDR3 has 15 residues. V was pared by 0 bases and J by 5 bases, with 14 bases between. Germline V gives CDR1 SGDLS, CDR2 YYNGEE. For the CDR3, the DNA is TGTGCCAGCAGCGTAGGTTGGGGGGGCGGTGAGACCCAGTACTTC. This gives the protein CASSVGWGGGETQYF.

The rearrangement uses TRBV21-1 and TRBJ1-3. TRBV21-1 is assigned pseudogene status. The CDR3 covers 14 residues. In nucleotides, the CDR3 is TGTGCCAGCAGCAAAGCCTCCCCTGGAAACACCATATATTTT. Translation gives CASSKASPGNTIYF.

V is TRBV4-1 and J is TRBJ2-1, with 14 bases lining up with TRBD2. This CDR3 is 17 amino acids long. V gave up 2 bases and J gave up 8 bases; unmatched junction bases: 8. Germline assignment: CDR1 MGHRA and CDR2 YSYEKL. The CDR3 loop reads CASSQKIGTSGSDEQFF. CDR3 sequence (DNA): TGCGCCAGCAGCCAAAAGATAGGGACTAGCGGGAGTGATGAGCAGTTCTTC.